Presented here are 23 T cell receptor beta chains from one specimen sequenced in a study of neurological immune-mediated disorders. TCRdb reprocessed the 5' RACE reads with MiXCR, giving one entry per CDR3 protein. Seen here are about 30,000 distinct CDR3 sequences, about 15% observed once, and the top ten hold 25% to 35%. The sequenced sample was PBMCs. The origin of the receptors is a man in his 70s in good health.

The chain recombines TRBV3-1 with TRBJ2-7; a possible D gene is TRBD2 (5 bases). The CDR3 consists of 15 residues. Trimming removed 1 base at V and 6 bases at J, with 16 bases between. Germline V CDR1 and CDR2: LGHDT, YNNKEL (reference sequence). In nucleotides, the CDR3 is TGTGCCAGCAGCCAAGGGCCGAGAGGGAAGGGCGAGCAGTACTTC. It translates to CASSQGPRGKGEQYF.

This clonotype was counted many times. The rearrangement links TRBV19 to TRBJ2-7; D is unresolved. The V end lost 6 bases, the J end lost 1 base, and 10 bases lay between the germline ends. The CDR3 sequence is 13 residues long. Germline V gene lookup returns CDR1 LNHDA and CDR2 SQIVND (reference sequence). CDR3 DNA sequence: TGTGCCAGTAGAAAAACGCAATCCTACGAGCAGTACTTC. This encodes CASRKTQSYEQYF.

Many counts were recorded for this clonotype. The rearrangement joins TRBV2 to TRBJ2-1; TRBD1 matches 7 bases. Germline V gene lookup returns CDR1 SNHLY and CDR2 FYNNEI. CDR3 length: 14 residues. The V segment lost 7 bases and the J segment 7 bases; nucleotides outside the gene matches: 10. The CDR3 protein is CASNRDSRSNEQFF. The CDR3, as DNA: TGTGCCAGCAATAGGGACAGCCGGAGTAATGAGCAGTTCTTC.

This clonotype was detected ten times or more. The chain uses TRBV4-3 and TRBJ2-7; TRBD2 agrees at 9 bases. Looked up from germline, CDR1 is LGHNA and CDR2 is YSLEER. The CDR3 is 16 amino acids. V was pared by 4 bases and J by 0 bases, with 7 bases of the junction left unmatched. The CDR3, as DNA: TGCGCCAGCAGCCGACGACTAGCGGTTAGCTCCTACGAGCAGTACTTC. Amino acids: CASSRRLAVSSYEQYF.

The table lists this clonotype with many counts. The chain carries TRBV6-5 and TRBJ1-1; 8 bases are shared with TRBD1. The germline V gene encodes CDR1 MNHEY and CDR2 SVGAGI. The CDR3 consists of 14 residues. The V segment lost 4 bases and the J segment 8 bases; nucleotides outside the gene matches: 9. DNA for the CDR3: TGTGCCAGCAGTTCCAAGGACAGGGCTTGGGAAGCTTTCTTT. As protein: CASSSKDRAWEAFF.

This clonotype has ten or more counts. The V and J genes are TRBV12-3 or TRBV12-4 and TRBJ1-6; D is unclear. The ends were cut back, 3 bases at V and 10 bases at J, with 4 bases in the middle. The CDR3 has 11 residues. CDR3: CASSFGSPLHF. DNA of the CDR3: TGTGCCAGCAGTTTTGGATCACCCCTCCACTTT.

Worth noting for this clonotype: With a much larger clone just one base away, this may be a read error. V gene TRBV2 combines with J gene TRBJ1-1; TRBD1 agrees at 8 bases. The CDR3 sequence is 12 residues long. V lost 10 bases and J lost 10; bases outside the gene matches: 11. Germline lookup yields CDR1 SNHLY and CDR2 FYNNEI. The DNA of the CDR3 is TGTGCCAACAATCGGGACAGGCTGAGAGCTTTCTTT. Translated, it gives CANNRDRLRAFF. The whole variable domain, filled in from reference TRBV2 and TRBJ1-1, reads EPEVTQTPSHQVTQMGQEVILRCVPISNHLYFYWYRQILGQKVEFLVSFYNNEISEKSEIFDDQFSVERPDGSNFTLKIRSTKLEDSAMYFCANNRDRLRAFFGQGTRLTVV.

This clonotype is termed medium-sized. V usage is TRBV7-3 and J usage is TRBJ2-3; D not certain. Germline CDR1 and CDR2: SGHTA and FQGTGA. Deletions cut 3 bases from V and 5 bases from J, with 6 bases between. The CDR3 has 12 residues. Here the CDR3 DNA reads TGTGCCAGCAGCTTTAAAGAAGATACGCAGTATTTT. As protein: CASSFKEDTQYF.

The chain uses TRBV20-1 and TRBJ1-3, with D perhaps matching TRBD1 (5 bases). The germline V and J ends were trimmed by 0 bases and 6 bases, with 12 bases remaining between them. This CDR3 is 14 amino acids long. Per the germline V gene, CDR1 is DFQATT and CDR2 is SNEGSKA (reference sequence). This CDR3 is CSARDRRGPNTIYF. In nucleotides, the CDR3 is TGCAGTGCTAGAGATCGGAGGGGCCCAAACACCATATATTTT.

This clonotype was counted many times. The V call is TRBV12-3 or TRBV12-4, the J call TRBJ2-2, with D tentatively TRBD2 (8 bases). V dropped 5 bases and J dropped 3 bases, with 22 bases sitting between them. CDR3 size: 18 residues. The CDR3 bases are TGTGCCAGCAGTGTTGACAGGGTCGGGGGGGGCGACACCGGGGAGCTGTTTTTT. It specifies CASSVDRVGGGDTGELFF.

This clonotype showed up many times. The rearrangement links TRBV7-8 to TRBJ2-1; TRBD2 agrees at 11 bases. Unmatched junction bases numbered 10, after V lost 5 bases and J lost 10 bases. Germline CDR1 is SGHVS and CDR2 is FQNEAQ. The CDR3 is 15 amino acids. The CDR3 DNA follows: TGTGCCAGCAGCCCTTATAGCGGGGGGGCCGCGGAGCAGTTCTTC. Translated, it gives CASSPYSGGAAEQFF.

This clonotype was detected ten times or more. V and J are TRBV7-2 and TRBJ2-2; D might be TRBD1 or TRBD2, each matching 7 bases. The germline V gene encodes CDR1 SGHTA and CDR2 FQGNSA. This CDR3 region has 16 residues. Trimming removed 2 bases from V and 6 bases from J, with 16 bases in between. The CDR3 DNA sequence: TGTGCCAGCAGCTTATTACAGGGGAGGGGACCCGGGGAGCTGTTTTTT. This encodes CASSLLQGRGPGELFF.

This clonotype has ten or more counts. The V call is TRBV2, the J call TRBJ1-2, with 7 bases fitting TRBD1. Germline V CDR1 and CDR2: SNHLY, FYNNEI. CDR3 length equals 14 residues. J lost 8 bases, V lost 2 bases, and 8 bases had no gene match. The CDR3 loop is CASSERRQGWGYTF. In DNA, the CDR3 is TGTGCCAGCAGTGAAAGGCGACAGGGTTGGGGCTACACCTTC.

At least ten counts were recorded for this clonotype. CDR3 in DNA: TGTGCCAGCGCTGTCGGGGAGGGCTATGGCTACACCTTC. The encoded protein is CASAVGEGYGYTF. This sequence joins TRBV6-5 and TRBJ1-2; no clear D gene. The CDR3 sequence is 13 residues long. Trimming stripped 8 bases from V and 4 bases from J, with 14 bases between. Germline lookup yields CDR1 MNHEY and CDR2 SVGAGI.

This clonotype appeared many times. The chain carries TRBV20-1 and TRBJ2-7; D remains ambiguous. Trimming cost V 3 bases and J 3 bases, with 6 bases left between them. The germline V gene has CDR1 DFQATT and CDR2 SNEGSKA (reference sequence). The CDR3 has 11 amino acids. The DNA for the CDR3 is TGCAGTGCTAGGGTGCGCTACGAGCAGTACTTC. Translated, it gives CSARVRYEQYF.

This chain connects TRBV5-1 to TRBJ2-1; D may be TRBD2 (6 bases). V was pared by 0 bases and J by 4 bases, with 17 bases between. CDR3 length equals 17 residues. Per germline, CDR1 SGHRS and CDR2 YFSETQ. CDR3 nucleotides: TGCGCCAGCAGCTTGGTCGGAGGGGCGAGCTCATACAATGAGCAGTTCTTC. Its translation is CASSLVGGASSYNEQFF.

Concerning this clonotype: A read error is possible here, since a much larger clone lies one base away. The V gene is TRBV6-2 or TRBV6-3, the J gene TRBJ1-5; the D is unclear. The CDR3 has 14 amino acids. Germline values: CDR1 MNHEY, CDR2 SVGEGT. With 10 bases removed from V and 2 bases from J, the gap between germline ends came to 15 bases. The CDR3 loop is CANSPRIGNQPQHF. The CDR3 DNA reads TGTGCCAACAGCCCCAGGATTGGCAATCAGCCCCAGCATTTT.

This clonotype was observed at least ten times. The chain carries TRBV11-2 and TRBJ2-1; D is uncertain. Germline CDR1 reads SGHAT; CDR2 reads FQNNGV. This CDR3 comprises 14 residues. V lost 1 base and J 4 bases, leaving 8 bases between the germline ends. As DNA, the CDR3 is TGTGCCAGCAGCTTAGGAGGCCAATACAATGAGCAGTTCTTC. This encodes CASSLGGQYNEQFF.

Worth noting for this clonotype: A single base separates this from a much larger clone, so it may be a read error. V and J are TRBV18 and TRBJ1-1; D ambiguous. The CDR3 contains 13 residues. Germline lookup yields CDR1 KGHSH and CDR2 LQKENI. The CDR3, as DNA: TGTGTCAGCTCACCAAACTTGAACACTGAAGCTTTCTTT. Amino acids: CVSSPNLNTEAFF.

This clonotype was observed many times. CDR3 sequence: CASSLTRDRVSEQYF. The CDR3, as DNA: TGCGCCAGCAGCTTGACCCGGGACAGGGTGTCCGAGCAGTACTTC. The chain combines TRBV5-1 with TRBJ2-7; TRBD1 agrees at 9 bases. From germline, CDR1 is SGHRS and CDR2 YFSETQ. V lost 1 base, J lost 6 bases, and 8 bases stayed unmatched. CDR3 length: 15 amino acids. Full variable domain (missing parts from reference TRBV5-1 and TRBJ2-7): KAGVTQTPRYLIKTRGQQVTLSCSPISGHRSVSWYQQTPGQGLQFLFEYFSETQRNKGNFPGRFSGRQFSNSRSEMNVSTLELGDSALYLCASSLTRDRVSEQYFGPGTRLTVT.

The chain has TRBV27 and TRBJ2-6; TRBD1 is a possible D gene (5 bases). CDR1 and CDR2 (germline): MNHEY, SMNVEV (reference sequence). This CDR3 is built from 16 residues. V lost 0 bases, J lost 0 bases, and 6 bases lay in between. CDR3 loop: CASSLSDSSGANVLTF. DNA for the CDR3: TGTGCCAGCAGTTTATCTGACAGCTCTGGGGCCAACGTCCTGACTTTC.

This clonotype has at least ten counts. J is TRBJ1-4 and V is TRBV20-1; 7 bases fit TRBD1. The CDR3 runs to 15 residues. V lost 1 base and J lost 8; bases outside the gene matches: 10. Looked up from germline, CDR1 is DFQATT and CDR2 is SNEGSKA (reference sequence). The CDR3 region is CSARGPGGVGEKLFF. The CDR3 bases are TGCAGTGCTAGAGGTCCAGGGGGGGTCGGGGAAAAACTGTTTTTT.

The chain joins TRBV6-2 or TRBV6-3 to TRBJ2-7; tentatively, D is TRBD2 (6 bases). V lost 8 bases, J lost 6 bases, and 17 bases lay in between. The CDR3 length is 13 residues. The germline V gene has CDR1 MNHEY and CDR2 SVGEGT. CDR3: CASLAGLRGEQYF. DNA of the CDR3: TGTGCCAGCCTCGCGGGGCTTCGAGGCGAGCAGTACTTC.